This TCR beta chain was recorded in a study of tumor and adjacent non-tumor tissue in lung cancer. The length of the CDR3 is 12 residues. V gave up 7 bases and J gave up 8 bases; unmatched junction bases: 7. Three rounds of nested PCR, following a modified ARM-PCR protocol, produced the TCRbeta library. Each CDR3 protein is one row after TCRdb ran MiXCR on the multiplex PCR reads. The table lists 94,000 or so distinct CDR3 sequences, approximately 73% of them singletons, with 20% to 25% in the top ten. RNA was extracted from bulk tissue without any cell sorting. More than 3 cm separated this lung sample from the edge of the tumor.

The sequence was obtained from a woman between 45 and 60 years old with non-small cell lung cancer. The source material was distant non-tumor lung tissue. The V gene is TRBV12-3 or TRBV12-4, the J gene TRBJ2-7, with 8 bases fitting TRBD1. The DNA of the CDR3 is TGTGCCAGCACGGGACAGGCATACAAGCAGTACTTC. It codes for CASTGQAYKQYF.